This record looks at one TCR beta chain sequence and its context. The data originate from a study of blood T cell repertoires in COVID-19. Across the study: Researchers got acute and convalescent COVID-19 samples from the United States, Italy and Spain.

The assay was immunoSEQ multiplex PCR, and TCRdb's table has in-frame clones only and misses some. The sample records around 100,000 clones, 70% to 90% being singletons. CDR3 length equals 14 residues. The germline gives CDR1 LGHDT, CDR2 YNNKEL (reference sequence). V was pared by 1 base and J by 4 bases, with 10 bases between. The clonotype comes from a human donor in a cohort sampled during active COVID-19. This chain links TRBV3-1 (or the pseudogene TRBV3-2) with TRBJ1-2, with unresolved D. The specimen was peripheral blood. The CDR3: CASSQGRTVYGYTF. CDR3 coding DNA: TGTGCCAGCAGCCAAGGGAGGACGGTCTATGGCTACACCTTC.